This T cell receptor beta chain was identified during a study of OX40 agonist ivuxolimab in advanced cancers. Looking at the study overall: The costimulatory receptor OX40 (CD134) was targeted by ivuxolimab, a fully human IgG2 agonistic monoclonal antibody. Intravenous ivuxolimab was administered to patients every 2 weeks at six dose levels: 0.01, 0.1, 0.3, 1.5, 3 and 10 mg/kg. Of the approximately 50 dose-escalation patients, hepatocellular carcinoma was present in around 20, melanoma in approximately 15, renal cell carcinoma in 9 and head and neck cancer in 9. A male proportion of 82.7% and a mean age of 60 years, ranging from about 20 to 80, were recorded for the dose-escalation cohort. Patients were allowed to have had prior anti-PD-1, anti-PD-L1 or anti-CTLA-4 therapy, and around two fifths of the dose-escalation patients had been treated with checkpoint inhibitors. Partial responses occurred in three dose-escalation patients, of whom one had hepatocellular carcinoma and two had cutaneous melanoma. Peripheral TCRbeta sequencing aimed to test whether ivuxolimab altered TCR sequence diversity and caused clonal T-cell expansion. The paper covers the monotherapy dose-escalation part of the phase I ivuxolimab trial, which included N of about 51 patients. The study at large found these results: After ivuxolimab, CD8+ T cells had more expanded clones than CD4+ T cells on average. Antigen specificity was not determined for the clonally expanded peripheral T cells. In the 0.1-3.0 mg/kg groups, partial responders were among the patients with the lowest normalized peripheral clonal expansion, particularly in CD8+ T cells. Clonal expansion of both CD4+ and CD8+ blood T cells was observed from baseline to week 6 at doses 0.1 to 3.0 mg/kg. Low levels of normalized T-cell clonal expansion were also seen in some nonresponding patients.

From a lookup of the germline V gene (reference sequence), CDR1 and CDR2 are MNHEY and SMNVEV. The junction shows trimming of 6 bases on V and 0 bases on J, plus 18 bases between the germline ends. The CDR3 runs 16 residues from the cysteine to the phenylalanine. Only the CDR3 region is kept as DNA, spanning 48 bases read in frame from base 1. On this clone: Its antigen target is currently unknown. No base qualities exist here, and no much larger clone lies one base off it.

For sequencing of the TCRbeta CDR3 region, genomic DNA was extracted from the sorted cells. TCRbeta CDR3 regions were sequenced using the immunoSEQ Assay. The clones in this table, taken by TCRdb from immuneACCESS, are in-frame only. Not every clone is retained; where verified, under half of the shortfall comes from an unresolved V gene, and the cause of the rest is unknown. The sample data list tens of thousands of clones, and about nine tenths of these were observed just once. The ten largest clones represent 0.4% to 0.65% of the sample. Patients with a history of autoimmune disease or receiving systemic immunosuppression were excluded from the trial. Peripheral blood for TCR sequencing was drawn from every dose cohort at baseline, at cycle 4 day 1 and at cycle 7 day 1. Samples came from an open-label, multicenter, first-in-human phase I dose-escalation trial of ivuxolimab. Adults with locally advanced or metastatic melanoma, renal cell, hepatocellular, or head and neck squamous cell carcinoma were enrolled in the trial. Before TCR sequencing, CD4+ T cells and CD8+ T cells from peripheral blood were sorted into separate populations.

This specimen was CD4+ or CD8+ T cells sorted from blood, taken in a trial of the OX40 agonist ivuxolimab. The sequence derives from an adult with an advanced solid tumor such as melanoma, head and neck, liver or kidney cancer. Recombination joined TRBV27 with TRBJ2-7, with the D gene tentatively TRBD1 or TRBD2, based on 5 matching bases in each. At the DNA level, the sequence is TGTGCCAGCAGGATACGGGGCAAACCCCACTCCTACGAGCAGTACTTC. This codes for CASRIRGKPHSYEQYF.